Listed below are T cell receptor beta chains from one sample, sequenced in a study of blood T cell repertoires in COVID-19. Here immunoSEQ multiplex PCR was the method, and the copy in TCRdb shows in-frame clones only, minus some. This sample yields about 140,000 clones, of which more than 70% are seen a single time; about 5.5% belongs to the top ten. Sequenced: PBMCs or T cells enriched from blood (not recorded which). The receptors here all came from a man aged 35-49 years with acute COVID-19. Both conserved end residues are part of each CDR3. The D gene is left open where the match is weak. Clone size is shown for a subset of rows, as once, few, many or a class of expanded clone.

j_call: TRBJ2-2; clone_size: .; d_call: .; v_call: TRBV4-3; cdr3_aa: CASSQEIARAGELFF; cdr3_nt: TGCGCCAGCAGCCAAGAGATAGCGAGGGCCGGGGAGCTGTTTTTT
j_call: TRBJ2-7; clone_size: once; d_call: TRBD1; v_call: TRBV2; cdr3_aa: CASSENRGLSKQYF; cdr3_nt: TGTGCCAGCAGTGAAAACAGGGGGCTTAGTAAGCAGTACTTC
j_call: TRBJ2-1; clone_size: .; d_call: TRBD2; v_call: TRBV9; cdr3_aa: CASSAIAGANNEQFF; cdr3_nt: TGTGCCAGCAGCGCGATAGCGGGAGCAAACAATGAGCAGTTCTTC
j_call: TRBJ2-5; clone_size: .; d_call: .; v_call: TRBV19; cdr3_aa: CASSSGETQYF; cdr3_nt: TGTGCCAGTAGCTCAGGGGAGACCCAGTACTTC
j_call: TRBJ2-7; clone_size: .; d_call: .; v_call: TRBV19; cdr3_aa: CASSSAEPYEQYF; cdr3_nt: TGTGCCAGTAGTAGTGCAGAACCCTACGAGCAGTACTTC
j_call: TRBJ2-2; clone_size: .; d_call: .; v_call: TRBV11-2; cdr3_aa: CASSDRLAEKTGELFF; cdr3_nt: TGTGCCAGCAGCGATCGCCTAGCAGAAAAAACCGGGGAGCTGTTTTTT
j_call: TRBJ2-3; clone_size: .; d_call: TRBD2; v_call: TRBV10-2; cdr3_aa: CASRLGLAGGDTQYF; cdr3_nt: TGCGCCAGCAGACTGGGACTAGCGGGAGGAGATACGCAGTATTTT
j_call: TRBJ2-7; clone_size: .; d_call: TRBD1; v_call: TRBV28; cdr3_aa: CATGTGPYEQYF; cdr3_nt: TGTGCCACCGGGACAGGGCCCTACGAGCAGTACTTC
j_call: TRBJ1-4; clone_size: once; d_call: TRBD1; v_call: TRBV23-1; cdr3_aa: CASRGQGDEKLFF; cdr3_nt: TGCGCCAGCCGCGGACAGGGCGATGAAAAACTGTTTTTT
j_call: TRBJ1-6; clone_size: .; d_call: .; v_call: TRBV10-2; cdr3_aa: CASSDLTRGDYNSPLHF; cdr3_nt: TGCGCCAGCAGTGACCTTACCCGTGGAGACTATAATTCACCCCTCCACTTT
j_call: TRBJ2-5; clone_size: .; d_call: .; v_call: TRBV9; cdr3_aa: CASSVAAGAEETQYF; cdr3_nt: TGTGCCAGCAGCGTAGCTGCCGGAGCAGAAGAGACCCAGTACTTC
j_call: TRBJ2-5; clone_size: .; d_call: .; v_call: TRBV28; cdr3_aa: CASSTAGFVETQYF; cdr3_nt: TGTGCCAGCAGTACTGCAGGGTTCGTCGAGACCCAGTACTTC
j_call: TRBJ1-6; clone_size: .; d_call: .; v_call: TRBV27; cdr3_aa: CASTPLGAVGSPLHF; cdr3_nt: TGTGCCAGCACCCCCTTGGGAGCGGTGGGTTCACCCCTCCACTTT
j_call: TRBJ1-1; clone_size: .; d_call: .; v_call: TRBV29-1; cdr3_aa: CSVGGSGAEAFF; cdr3_nt: TGCAGCGTCGGGGGGTCCGGCGCTGAAGCTTTCTTT
j_call: TRBJ2-2; clone_size: .; d_call: TRBD1; v_call: TRBV15; cdr3_aa: CATSLDREAGELFF; cdr3_nt: TGTGCCACCAGCCTGGACAGGGAGGCCGGGGAGCTGTTTTTT
j_call: TRBJ2-7; clone_size: .; d_call: .; v_call: TRBV11-2; cdr3_aa: CASSLDPLRGGWFYEQYF; cdr3_nt: TGTGCCAGCAGCTTAGATCCTCTTAGAGGGGGATGGTTCTACGAGCAGTACTTC
j_call: TRBJ2-1; clone_size: few; d_call: .; v_call: TRBV18; cdr3_aa: CASSPVWSSYNEQFF; cdr3_nt: TGTGCCAGCTCACCAGTCTGGAGCTCCTACAATGAGCAGTTCTTC
j_call: TRBJ2-7; clone_size: once; d_call: TRBD1; v_call: TRBV6-1; cdr3_aa: CASNEQGASGSEQYF; cdr3_nt: TGTGCCAGCAATGAACAGGGGGCCTCGGGGAGCGAGCAGTACTTC
j_call: TRBJ1-5; clone_size: .; d_call: .; v_call: TRBV5-6; cdr3_aa: CASSFLGLPGQPQHF; cdr3_nt: TGTGCCAGCAGCTTCTTGGGACTACCTGGTCAGCCCCAGCATTTT
j_call: TRBJ2-2; clone_size: .; d_call: TRBD2; v_call: TRBV3-1/TRBV3-2; cdr3_aa: CASSQSLAGTTGELFF; cdr3_nt: TGTGCCAGCAGCCAAAGTCTAGCGGGGACCACCGGGGAGCTGTTTTTT
j_call: TRBJ2-7; clone_size: .; d_call: TRBD1; v_call: TRBV19; cdr3_aa: CASSISGQTAYEQYF; cdr3_nt: TGTGCCAGTAGTATATCGGGACAGACGGCTTACGAGCAGTACTTC
j_call: TRBJ1-1; clone_size: .; d_call: .; v_call: TRBV5-8; cdr3_aa: CASSSLGQQYTEAFF; cdr3_nt: TGTGCCAGCAGCTCACTCGGACAGCAATACACTGAAGCTTTCTTT
j_call: TRBJ2-2; clone_size: .; d_call: TRBD2; v_call: TRBV27; cdr3_aa: CASSFLAGGRAHRVSGELFF; cdr3_nt: TGTGCCAGCAGTTTTCTAGCGGGGGGCCGGGCCCACCGGGTCTCCGGGGAGCTGTTTTTT
j_call: TRBJ1-5; clone_size: .; d_call: .; v_call: TRBV7-9; cdr3_aa: CASSLSEDNQPQHF; cdr3_nt: TGTGCCAGCAGCTTATCAGAGGACAATCAGCCCCAGCATTTT
j_call: TRBJ1-6; clone_size: .; d_call: TRBD1; v_call: TRBV9; cdr3_aa: CASSPRTGGAALHF; cdr3_nt: TGTGCCAGCAGCCCCAGGACAGGGGGCGCCGCCCTCCACTTT
j_call: TRBJ2-2; clone_size: .; d_call: TRBD2; v_call: TRBV7-7; cdr3_aa: CASSAGTSGGAPGELFF; cdr3_nt: TGTGCCAGCAGCGCCGGGACTAGCGGGGGGGCTCCCGGGGAGCTGTTTTTT
j_call: TRBJ1-5; clone_size: .; d_call: .; v_call: TRBV6-1; cdr3_aa: CASSEFRAPNQPQHF; cdr3_nt: TGTGCCAGCAGTGAATTCAGGGCTCCCAATCAGCCCCAGCATTTT
j_call: TRBJ2-7; clone_size: .; d_call: .; v_call: TRBV11-2; cdr3_aa: CASSLADYEQYF; cdr3_nt: TGTGCCAGCAGCTTAGCAGATTACGAGCAGTACTTC
j_call: TRBJ1-2; clone_size: .; d_call: .; v_call: TRBV29-1; cdr3_aa: CSVLDRANYGYTF; cdr3_nt: TGCAGCGTTCTGGACAGAGCTAACTATGGCTACACCTTC
j_call: TRBJ1-1; clone_size: .; d_call: TRBD1; v_call: TRBV3-1/TRBV3-2; cdr3_aa: CASSSRQGGSEAFF; cdr3_nt: TGTGCCAGCAGCTCCCGACAGGGAGGTAGTGAAGCTTTCTTT
j_call: TRBJ2-3; clone_size: few; d_call: .; v_call: TRBV10-2; cdr3_aa: CASSESTGYASTDTQYF; cdr3_nt: TGCGCCAGCAGTGAGTCCACGGGGTACGCTAGCACAGATACGCAGTATTTT
j_call: TRBJ2-7; clone_size: .; d_call: .; v_call: TRBV5-6; cdr3_aa: CASSPVNGYEQYF; cdr3_nt: TGTGCCAGCAGCCCCGTCAACGGCTACGAGCAGTACTTC
j_call: TRBJ1-5; clone_size: many; d_call: TRBD1; v_call: TRBV19; cdr3_aa: CASNGQGVGNQPQHF; cdr3_nt: TGTGCCAGTAACGGACAGGGGGTTGGCAATCAGCCCCAGCATTTT
j_call: TRBJ2-5; clone_size: .; d_call: .; v_call: TRBV4-3; cdr3_aa: CASSPGQGPVETQYF; cdr3_nt: TGCGCCAGCAGCCCCGGGCAGGGGCCGGTGGAGACCCAGTACTTC
j_call: TRBJ1-3; clone_size: .; d_call: .; v_call: TRBV18; cdr3_aa: CASSLRDIGNTIYF; cdr3_nt: TGTGCCAGCTCACTCAGGGACATAGGAAACACCATATATTTT
j_call: TRBJ2-5; clone_size: .; d_call: TRBD2; v_call: TRBV19; cdr3_aa: CASSASGRFETQYF; cdr3_nt: TGTGCCAGTAGTGCTAGCGGGAGATTCGAGACCCAGTACTTC